Listed below are T cell receptor beta chains from one sample, sequenced in a study of blood T cell repertoires in COVID-19. Data came from immunoSEQ multiplex PCR; TCRdb stores just in-frame clones and leaves some out. The sample contains 150,000 to 200,000 clones, approximately 80% of which appear only once. The sequencing input was peripheral blood. Receptors originate from a human donor in a cohort sampled during active COVID-19. The CDR3 runs from the conserved cysteine through the conserved F or W.

j_gene	v_gene	len	CDR3aa
TRBJ1-1	TRBV7-8	12	CASSSGGTEAFF
TRBJ1-3	TRBV7-8	14	CASKPAGGGNTIYF
TRBJ1-5	TRBV6-5	16	CASSSSGTNSNQPQHF
TRBJ2-6	TRBV20-1	16	CSASWDRASGANVLTF
TRBJ2-3	TRBV9	16	CASSVVAGAYTDTQYF
TRBJ1-2	TRBV3-1/TRBV3-2	14	CASSQMTPNYGYTF
TRBJ1-2	TRBV11-2	12	CASSPQGYGYTF
TRBJ2-1	TRBV6-2/TRBV6-3	19	CASSYSIGASGSSYNEQFF
TRBJ2-5	TRBV5-4	15	CASSPGLAGGETQYF
TRBJ2-7	TRBV7-2	13	CASSHPNREEQYF
TRBJ2-2	TRBV9	16	CASSVEGTGSTGELFF
TRBJ2-7	TRBV29-1	13	CSVGSAGERLQYF
TRBJ2-1	TRBV6-6	14	CASRQGTRANEQFF